One sample yielded the 25 T cell receptor beta chains listed below, sequenced in a study of cytomegalovirus exposure and HLA in healthy donors. PCR employed 60 Vbeta and 13 Jbeta primers. Some clones are missing from TCRdb's copy, which holds only in-frame ones; the method was immunoSEQ multiplex PCR. The sample records some 98,000 clones, roughly 76% being singletons. The sample comprised PBMCs. These receptor sequences come from a man in his forties in good health and CMV-seronegative.

The V call is TRBV29-1, the J call TRBJ2-2, with a tentative D call TRBD2 (6 bases). Trimming left V 4 bases short and J 3 bases short, with 9 bases between. The CDR3 covers 13 residues. Germline V gives CDR1 SQVTM, CDR2 ANQGSEA. CDR3 nucleotide sequence: TGCAGCGTTGCCAGGGAGGACACCGGGGAGCTGTTTTTT. Protein sequence: CSVAREDTGELFF.

The J gene is TRBJ2-5, the V gene TRBV5-6; 9 nucleotides agree with TRBD1. The CDR3 is made up of 14 amino acids. Germline CDR1 and CDR2: SGHDT and YYEEEE. With V trimmed by 3 bases and J by 5 bases, 5 bases remained unmatched. The CDR3 protein is CASSSTGTGETQYF. CDR3 bases: TGTGCCAGCAGCTCGACCGGGACAGGGGAGACCCAGTACTTC.

A single count supports this clone. The rearrangement uses TRBV11-3 and TRBJ2-7, with 11 bases fitting TRBD2. Trimming removed 5 bases from V and 5 bases from J; junction bases left unmatched: 2. The CDR3 is 13 residues long. CDR1 and CDR2 (germline): SGHNT, YENEEA. The CDR3 is CASSTSGSHEQYF. In nucleotides, the CDR3 is TGTGCCAGCAGCACTAGCGGGAGCCACGAGCAGTACTTC.

The chain carries TRBV6-6 and TRBJ1-3; 9 bases line up with TRBD1. The germline gives CDR1 MNHNY, CDR2 SVGAGI (reference sequence). The trim removed 8 bases at V and 4 bases at J, leaving 12 bases unmatched. This CDR3 region has 16 residues. CDR3: CASVRAGTGSGNTIYF. CDR3 nucleotides: TGTGCCAGCGTAAGGGCGGGGACAGGGAGCGGAAACACCATATATTTT.

The chain couples TRBV7-2 to TRBJ1-2; 7 nucleotides line up with TRBD1. J lost 4 bases, V lost 4 bases, and 12 bases had no gene match. The CDR3 runs 16 residues. Germline V gene data show CDR1 as SGHTA and CDR2 as FQGNSA. For the CDR3, the DNA is TGTGCCAGCAGCTCCACCATAGGGGGCGCGAGCTATGGCTACACCTTC. Encoded protein: CASSSTIGGASYGYTF.

About this clone: Other DNA sequences of this sample code for an identical CDR3. The CDR3, as DNA: TGTGCCAGCAGCTTAGCGGGGGGGAATGAGCAGTTCTTC. It specifies CASSLAGGNEQFF. The V call is TRBV7-9, the J call TRBJ2-1, with 7 bases matching TRBD2. CDR3 length: 13 residues. Losses at the gene ends were 0 bases for V and 7 bases for J; bases not matched to a gene: 0. From germline, CDR1 is SEHNR and CDR2 FQNEAQ (reference sequence).

The chain employs TRBV15 and TRBJ1-1; TRBD1 aligns across 7 bases. In germline, CDR1 is LNHNV, CDR2 YYDKDF (reference sequence). This CDR3 is 17 amino acids long. J was trimmed by 1 base and V by 3 bases; bases with no gene match: 11. The CDR3 is CATSRVPRTGRNTEAFF. As DNA, the CDR3 is TGTGCCACCAGCAGGGTTCCCAGGACAGGCCGGAACACTGAAGCTTTCTTT.

The chain combines TRBV9 with TRBJ2-1, with D tentatively TRBD2 (7 bases). V dropped 3 bases and J dropped 0 bases, with 13 bases sitting between them. The germline V gene has CDR1 SGDLS and CDR2 YYNGEE. This CDR3 region has 16 residues. CDR3 sequence reads: CASSAGAGVSYNEQFF. As DNA, the CDR3 is TGTGCCAGCAGCGCAGGGGCGGGGGTCTCCTACAATGAGCAGTTCTTC.

Comments on this clone: Other nucleotide sequences in the sample specify the same CDR3. The chain carries TRBV18 and TRBJ2-1, with TRBD2 as a possible D gene (6 bases). CDR3 size: 14 residues. Germline lookup yields CDR1 KGHSH and CDR2 LQKENI. Trimming removed 6 bases from V and 8 bases from J, with 17 bases in between. CDR3 sequence: CASSHGLRRDEQFF. Here the CDR3 DNA reads TGTGCCAGCTCCCACGGTCTAAGGAGGGATGAGCAGTTCTTC.

V is TRBV28 and J is TRBJ2-5; 9 bases are shared with TRBD2. V lost 0 bases and J lost 3; bases outside the gene matches: 5. The CDR3 is made up of 16 amino acids. CDR1 and CDR2 (germline): MDHEN, SYDVKM. The CDR3 sequence: CASSLWAASGEETQYF. The CDR3 bases are TGTGCCAGCAGTTTATGGGCAGCTAGCGGGGAAGAGACCCAGTACTTC.

The gene calls are TRBV19 and TRBJ2-5; 9 bases map to TRBD1. CDR1 and CDR2 from the germline V gene are LNHDA and SQIVND (reference sequence). V was clipped by 5 bases and J by 1 base; unmatched bases: 8. The length of the CDR3 is 16 residues. The CDR3 protein is CASSLGQGWGQETQYF. The CDR3 DNA sequence: TGTGCCAGTAGTCTGGGACAGGGATGGGGCCAAGAGACCCAGTACTTC.

The CDR3 DNA reads TGTGCCAGCAGCTGGACAGGGGTCGGGACTGAAGCTTTCTTT. This codes for CASSWTGVGTEAFF. The rearrangement joins TRBV11-1 to TRBJ1-1, with TRBD1 matching over 9 bases. Germline V lookup: CDR1 SGHAT, CDR2 FQDESV (reference sequence). The CDR3 consists of 14 residues. With V trimmed by 4 bases and J by 5 bases, 5 bases remained unmatched.

Only one count was recorded for this clone. The genes are TRBV6-4 and TRBJ2-1, with 7 bases that match TRBD2. Germline V gene data show CDR1 as MRHNA and CDR2 as SNTAGT. The CDR3 covers 18 residues. V trimming: 3 bases; J trimming: 0 bases; junction bases outside the gene matches: 11. CDR3 bases: TGTGCCAGCAGTGAGGATTGGGGGGGTGCGAGCTCCTACAATGAGCAGTTCTTC. It encodes CASSEDWGGASSYNEQFF.

V and J are TRBV11-2 and TRBJ1-1, with D hard to call. The CDR3 covers 13 residues. In germline, CDR1 is SGHAT, CDR2 FQNNGV. Trimming removed 2 bases from V and 6 bases from J, with 10 bases in between. CDR3 in amino acids: CASSLHQSPEAFF. The DNA of the CDR3 is TGTGCCAGCAGCTTACATCAGTCCCCTGAAGCTTTCTTT.

The chain has TRBV11-2 and TRBJ2-1; possible D gene TRBD2, 5 bases. Germline CDR1 SGHAT, CDR2 FQNNGV. Trimming cost V 1 base and J 8 bases, with 27 bases left between them. CDR3 length: 19 amino acids. The CDR3: CASSLVQGLVRWEWHEQFF. CDR3 DNA sequence: TGTGCCAGCAGCTTAGTACAAGGTTTGGTAAGGTGGGAGTGGCATGAGCAGTTCTTC.

In this sample, this clone turned up a few times. The V gene is TRBV6-1, the J gene TRBJ1-3, with unresolved D. CDR1 MNHNS and CDR2 SASEGT come from the germline V gene. The CDR3 is made up of 10 amino acids. Trimming pared 8 bases from V and 3 bases from J, leaving 2 bases between. The CDR3 sequence is CASYGNTIYF. CDR3 nucleotide sequence: TGTGCCAGCTATGGAAACACCATATATTTT.

The gene calls are TRBV6-1 and TRBJ1-2, with D tentatively TRBD1 (6 bases). The V and J ends lost 7 bases and 6 bases respectively, with 15 bases between them. CDR3 size: 13 residues. From germline, CDR1 is MNHNS and CDR2 SASEGT. As DNA, the CDR3 is TGTGCCAGCATTAATGGACAGCTAAATGGCTACACCTTC. Protein sequence: CASINGQLNGYTF.

V gene TRBV29-1 combines with J gene TRBJ1-2; perhaps TRBD1 as D (6 bases). V lost 3 bases, J lost 2 bases, and 10 bases lay in between. Germline values: CDR1 SQVTM, CDR2 ANQGSEA. CDR3 length equals 13 residues. The CDR3 protein is CSVDRTVNYGYTF. The CDR3, as DNA: TGCAGCGTTGATCGGACAGTCAACTATGGCTACACCTTC.

The chain employs TRBV2 and TRBJ2-7; 7 bases align to TRBD1. Unmatched junction bases numbered 12, after V lost 1 base and J lost 9 bases. CDR3 length equals 15 residues. From germline, CDR1 is SNHLY and CDR2 FYNNEI. Written as DNA, the CDR3 is TGTGCCAGCAGTGAAGATGGACAGGCTTATTATCTGCAGTACTTC. Encoded protein: CASSEDGQAYYLQYF.

The V call is TRBV27, the J call TRBJ1-1; D is unresolved. Per the germline V gene, CDR1 is MNHEY and CDR2 is SMNVEV (reference sequence). The CDR3 is made up of 14 amino acids. V was pared by 1 base and J by 5 bases, with 11 bases between. This chain's CDR3 is CASSLLFSRTEAFF. CDR3 coding DNA: TGTGCCAGCAGTTTATTGTTTTCCCGGACTGAAGCTTTCTTT.

V gene TRBV4-3 combines with J gene TRBJ2-5; a possible D gene is TRBD2 (5 bases). The germline gives CDR1 LGHNA, CDR2 YSLEER. V was clipped by 4 bases and J by 3 bases, with 18 bases between them. The CDR3 totals 16 residues. The chain's CDR3 is CASSRTDWPGEETQYF. The CDR3 nucleotides read TGCGCCAGCAGCCGAACGGACTGGCCGGGTGAAGAGACCCAGTACTTC.

The CDR3 DNA is TGTGCCACCAGCAGTGAACAGGGGTTCTACGAGCAGTACTTC. Its protein is CATSSEQGFYEQYF. The chain uses TRBV15 and TRBJ2-7; 7 bases are a match to TRBD1. In germline, CDR1 is LNHNV, CDR2 YYDKDF (reference sequence). CDR3 length: 14 amino acids. Unmatched junction bases numbered 5, after V lost 3 bases and J lost 3 bases.

This clone has a handful of counts. The chain links TRBV5-4 to TRBJ2-5; 8 bases align to TRBD2. The CDR3 extends over 13 amino acids. With 3 bases clipped from V and 4 bases from J, the junction kept 2 bases outside the gene matches. Per the germline V gene, CDR1 is SGHNT and CDR2 is YYREEE (reference sequence). Here the CDR3 DNA reads TGTGCCAGCAGCTCCACTAGCGGAGAGACCCAGTACTTC. Its protein is CASSSTSGETQYF.

The chain has TRBV5-5 and TRBJ2-7; 7 bases line up with TRBD2. Unmatched junction bases numbered 13, after V lost 4 bases and J lost 3 bases. Per germline, CDR1 SGHKS and CDR2 YYEKEE (reference sequence). The CDR3 is made up of 16 amino acids. CDR3 DNA: TGTGCCAGCAGCCTTGCTTGGGACGGGGGGTTCTACGAGCAGTACTTC. Translated: CASSLAWDGGFYEQYF.

J is TRBJ2-5 and V is TRBV6-5; D may be TRBD2 (5 bases). With 5 bases removed from V and 2 bases from J, the gap between germline ends came to 12 bases. The CDR3 covers 14 residues. The V gene's germline CDR1 is MNHEY and CDR2 SVGAGI. CDR3: CASSPIAHQETQYF. The CDR3 coding sequence is TGTGCCAGCAGTCCCATAGCGCATCAAGAGACCCAGTACTTC.